These 32 T cell receptor beta chains originate from one sample sequenced in a study of yellow fever vaccine responses in identical twins (dated by TCRdb to 2017 to 2018). Library construction relied on RT-PCR. For sequencing, an Illumina HiSeq 2500 was employed. The public reads were reanalyzed by TCRdb: fastp trimming at Q25, MiXCR alignment, in-frame beta chains only. A single entry per CDR3 protein holds the most common genes and DNA from its merged rows. The table for this sample lists around 1,200 distinct CDR3 sequences; under 90% of them were counted only once. The ten largest clones represent approximately 10% of the sample. This material consisted of T cells from blood (PBMCs), unsorted or a sorted subset (not recorded which), taken before or after yellow fever vaccination (not recorded which). The receptors derive from a female donor who received the yellow fever vaccine.

V and J are TRBV10-3 and TRBJ1-1, with D tentatively TRBD1 (6 bases). This CDR3 has 12 residues. Trimming shortened V by 8 bases and J by 4 bases, and 11 bases separated the two germline ends. Germline CDR1 is ENHRY and CDR2 is SYGVKD. CDR3 residues: CAIGQPTTEAFF. The DNA for the CDR3 is TGTGCCATCGGACAGCCGACCACTGAAGCTTTCTTT.

V usage is TRBV15 and J usage is TRBJ2-1; D is perhaps TRBD1 (6 bases). The length of the CDR3 is 18 residues. Between the trimmed V and J ends, which lost 5 bases and 0 bases, there was a span of 20 bases. Germline-derived CDR1 and CDR2 are LNHNV and YYDKDF (reference sequence). CDR3 region: CATSGAVRGRSSYNEQFF. The CDR3 DNA follows: TGTGCCACCAGCGGAGCCGTCAGGGGAAGGAGCTCCTACAATGAGCAGTTCTTC.

The chain couples TRBV5-1 to TRBJ2-7, with 8 bases that match TRBD2. Per the germline V gene, CDR1 is SGHRS and CDR2 is YFSETQ. The ends lost 4 bases at V and 2 bases at J; junction bases unmatched: 5. The CDR3 loop spans 14 amino acids. The CDR3 region is CASSGGGMTYEQYF. The CDR3 DNA is TGCGCCAGCAGCGGCGGGGGGATGACCTACGAGCAGTACTTC.

This chain connects TRBV29-1 to TRBJ2-1; 10 bases agree with TRBD1. Germline V gene lookup returns CDR1 SQVTM and CDR2 ANQGSEA. J gave up 4 bases and V 4 bases, and 7 bases lay outside the gene matches. There are 15 residues in the CDR3. The CDR3 DNA follows: TGCAGCGTTGTTATGGGGACAGGGGCTTACAATGAGCAGTTCTTC. Protein product: CSVVMGTGAYNEQFF.

DNA of the CDR3: TGTGCCAGCAGCGCCGCCGCCCCATACAATGAGCAGTTCTTC. Amino acids: CASSAAAPYNEQFF. The chain recombines TRBV11-1 with TRBJ2-1; no definite D call. CDR1 and CDR2 from the germline V gene are SGHAT and FQDESV (reference sequence). Trimming left V 5 bases short and J 4 bases short, with 12 bases between. CDR3 length: 14 residues.

This CDR3 reads CASSTSPGQGARRSPLHF. The CDR3 DNA is TGTGCCAGCAGCACAAGTCCGGGACAGGGGGCGCGCCGCTCACCCCTCCACTTT. The chain is built from TRBV11-3 and TRBJ1-6; 12 nucleotides line up with TRBD1. Germline assignment: CDR1 SGHNT and CDR2 YENEEA. The CDR3 extends over 18 amino acids. Trimming at V came to 5 bases and at J to 10 bases, leaving 15 bases not matched to a gene.

Concerning this clonotype: A read error may account for a junction end that differs from germline. V usage is TRBV7-7 and J usage is TRBJ2-1; 11 nucleotides align to TRBD2. CDR1 SSHAT and CDR2 FNYEAQ come from the germline V gene (reference sequence). The CDR3 covers 15 residues. CDR3 region: CASSMTSGAGNEQFF. Here the CDR3 DNA reads TGTGCTAGCAGCATGACTAGCGGGGCGGGGAATGAGCAGTTCTTC.

V gene TRBV6-2 or TRBV6-3 combines with J gene TRBJ2-1, with 8 bases that match TRBD1. With V trimmed by 0 bases and J by 4 bases, 2 bases remained unmatched. The CDR3 consists of 15 residues. Germline CDR1 and CDR2: MNHEY and SVGEGT. Here the CDR3 reads CASSYSTGAYNEQFF. As DNA, the CDR3 is TGTGCCAGCAGTTACTCGACAGGGGCTTACAATGAGCAGTTCTTC.

The chain employs TRBV4-1 and TRBJ1-2; D is ambiguous. Trimming cost V 0 bases and J 4 bases, with 6 bases left between them. The CDR3 extends over 13 amino acids. Looked up from germline, CDR1 is MGHRA and CDR2 is YSYEKL. CDR3 in amino acids: CASSQDRAYGYTF. The DNA of the CDR3 is TGCGCCAGCAGCCAAGACAGAGCCTATGGCTACACCTTC.

This chain uses TRBV4-2 with TRBJ2-3; D remains unclear. There are 15 residues in the CDR3. Trimming shortened V by 5 bases and J by 0 bases, and 12 bases separated the two germline ends. From germline, CDR1 is LGHNA and CDR2 YNFKEQ. The CDR3 DNA reads as TGTGCCAGCAGCGGGCGATCCTCTAGCACAGATACGCAGTATTTT. Translation gives CASSGRSSSTDTQYF.

The chain couples TRBV10-3 to TRBJ2-3, with 10 bases matching TRBD1. The CDR3 consists of 14 residues. Losses at the gene ends were 0 bases for V and 6 bases for J; bases not matched to a gene: 0. Germline CDR1 is ENHRY and CDR2 is SYGVKD. The CDR3 nucleotides read TGTGCCATCAGTGAGTCGACAGGGGGCGATACGCAGTATTTT. Protein product: CAISESTGGDTQYF.

J is TRBJ2-7 and V is TRBV7-6; 10 bases fit TRBD2. Trimming removed 6 bases from V and 3 bases from J; junction bases left unmatched: 11. Germline loops: CDR1 SGHVS, CDR2 FNYEAQ. This CDR3 has 16 amino acids. CDR3 DNA: TGTGCCAGCAGTCTAGGGCTAGCGGGGGCGTACTACGAGCAGTACTTC. Translated: CASSLGLAGAYYEQYF.

This rearrangement joins TRBV11-1 to TRBJ2-3, with D maybe TRBD2 (5 bases). V was clipped by 8 bases and J by 7 bases, with 22 bases between them. Germline values: CDR1 SGHAT, CDR2 FQDESV (reference sequence). The CDR3 is 15 amino acids. The CDR3 protein is CASEDSHLSRYTQYF. In DNA, the CDR3 is TGTGCCAGCGAGGACTCGCACCTTAGCCGCTATACGCAGTATTTT.

DNA for the CDR3: TGTGCCAGCAGCCCGGGCGATGAGCAGTTCTTC. Protein sequence: CASSPGDEQFF. This rearrangement joins TRBV11-3 to TRBJ2-1; D is unclear. In germline, CDR1 is SGHNT, CDR2 YENEEA. V lost 5 bases and J 8 bases, leaving 7 bases between the germline ends. The CDR3 is made up of 11 amino acids. The full variable domain, in which reference TRBV11-3 and TRBJ2-1 provide the parts outside the CDR3, is EAGVVQSPRYKIIEKKQPVAFWCNPISGHNTLYWYLQNLGQGPELLIRYENEEAVDDSQLPKDRFSAERLKGVDSTLKIQPAELGDSAVYLCASSPGDEQFFGPGTRLTVL.

The chain joins TRBV11-3 to TRBJ2-6; TRBD1 matches at 9 bases. CDR1 and CDR2 from the germline V gene are SGHNT and YENEEA. With 3 bases clipped from V and 4 bases from J, the junction kept 7 bases outside the gene matches. The CDR3 extends over 17 amino acids. The CDR3 coding sequence is TGTGCCAGCAGCTTTGGACAGGGGAGAGAGGGGGCCAACGTCCTGACTTTC. It codes for CASSFGQGREGANVLTF.

The V gene is TRBV3-1, the J gene TRBJ1-5, with D perhaps TRBD1 (5 bases). The CDR3 is 15 residues long. Trimming removed 3 bases at V and 1 base at J, with 10 bases between. Germline values: CDR1 LGHDT, CDR2 YNNKEL (reference sequence). DNA of the CDR3: TGTGCCAGCAGCCAGCAGGGCGGAAGCAATCAGCCCCAGCATTTT. Amino acids: CASSQQGGSNQPQHF.

Concerning this clonotype itself: One end of the junction is discordant with germline, which a read error may explain. The CDR3 sequence: CASSLTGSSYNEQFF. CDR3 bases: TGTGCTAGCAGCTTAACAGGGAGCTCCTACAATGAGCAGTTCTTC. The chain links TRBV7-7 to TRBJ2-1; D may be TRBD1 (6 bases). Germline V gives CDR1 SSHAT, CDR2 FNYEAQ (reference sequence). The CDR3 runs 15 residues. Variable domain in full (rest from reference TRBV7-7 and TRBJ2-1): GAGVSQSPRYKVTKRGQDVTLRCDPISSHATLYWYQQALGQGPEFLTYFNYEAQPDKSGLPSDRFSAERPEGSISTLTIQRTEQRDSAMYRCASSLTGSSYNEQFFGPGTRLTVL.

The chain employs TRBV7-6 and TRBJ2-1; D may match TRBD1 or TRBD2 (5 bases each). V was clipped by 3 bases and J by 8 bases, with 8 bases between them. Germline CDR1 and CDR2: SGHVS and FNYEAQ. This CDR3 has 12 residues. The DNA of the CDR3 is TGTGCCAGCAGCTTCCAGGGAGATGAGCAGTTCTTC. Translating gives CASSFQGDEQFF.

The chain employs TRBV28 and TRBJ2-5; TRBD1 agrees at 12 bases. The CDR3 runs to 17 residues. J gave up 4 bases and V 2 bases, and 8 bases lay outside the gene matches. Germline V lookup: CDR1 MDHEN, CDR2 SYDVKM. DNA for the CDR3: TGTGCCAGCAGTTTAACTCCTGGGACAGGGGGCTTAGAGACCCAGTACTTC. Translating gives CASSLTPGTGGLETQYF.

The gene calls are TRBV6-5 and TRBJ1-1; no firm D call. Trimming cost V 3 bases and J 0 bases, with 11 bases left between them. Per germline, CDR1 MNHEY and CDR2 SVGAGI. The CDR3 consists of 15 residues. The CDR3 DNA follows: TGTGCCAGCAGTTATTCGGGAGGAATGAACACTGAAGCTTTCTTT. Protein: CASSYSGGMNTEAFF.

This chain uses TRBV11-2 with TRBJ2-5, with unresolved D. The CDR3 length is 17 residues. Trimming removed 0 bases at V and 1 base at J, with 15 bases between. CDR1 and CDR2 from the germline V gene are SGHAT and FQNNGV. The CDR3 DNA reads TGTGCCAGCAGCTTAGAGGCGGCCACCTGGTCCCAAGAGACCCAGTACTTC. As protein: CASSLEAATWSQETQYF.

The J gene is TRBJ2-2, the V gene TRBV19, with D possibly TRBD1 on 5 matching bases. The CDR3 is made up of 15 amino acids. Looked up from germline, CDR1 is LNHDA and CDR2 is SQIVND (reference sequence). Trimming removed 6 bases at V and 2 bases at J, with 13 bases between. The CDR3 is CASRRQPDNTGELFF. CDR3 DNA sequence: TGTGCCAGTAGGAGACAGCCGGATAACACCGGGGAGCTGTTTTTT.

The chain couples TRBV12-3 or TRBV12-4 to TRBJ2-7; D may be TRBD2 (5 bases). V dropped 3 bases and J dropped 4 bases, with 19 bases sitting between them. This CDR3 comprises 16 residues. DNA for the CDR3: TGTGCCAGCAGTTTCAGGTCGTTTTCGGGCGGGTACGAGCAGTACTTC. It translates to CASSFRSFSGGYEQYF.

V and J are TRBV5-4 and TRBJ1-5; the D gene is possibly TRBD1 (6 bases). V was cut by 2 bases and J by 7 bases, with 13 bases left in between. The V gene's germline CDR1 is SGHNT and CDR2 YYREEE (reference sequence). The CDR3 consists of 14 residues. The DNA of the CDR3 is TGTGCCAGCAGCTTTGGGGGCGCGAGGCAGCCCCAGCATTTT. Its protein is CASSFGGARQPQHF.

The chain couples TRBV7-2 to TRBJ1-6; D is undetermined. The CDR3 loop spans 12 amino acids. V lost 4 bases to trimming and J lost 6 bases, with 4 bases between them. CDR1 SGHTA and CDR2 FQGNSA come from the germline V gene. CDR3 in amino acids: CASSWPNSPLHF. The CDR3 bases are TGTGCCAGCAGCTGGCCTAATTCACCCCTCCACTTT.

J is TRBJ2-1 and V is TRBV7-2; D might be TRBD2 (5 bases). Germline V gives CDR1 SGHTA, CDR2 FQGNSA. There are 15 residues in the CDR3. V was clipped by 0 bases and J by 7 bases, with 13 bases between them. This CDR3 is CASSLADLPTNEQFF. CDR3 nucleotides: TGTGCCAGCAGCTTAGCGGACTTACCAACTAATGAGCAGTTCTTC.

A remark on this clonotype: The junction does not match germline at one end; this may be a read error. The chain is built from TRBV10-3 and TRBJ1-2; 10 nucleotides match TRBD1. Germline V gene sequence: CDR1 ENHRY, CDR2 SYGVKD. This CDR3 spans 15 amino acids. CDR3: CASSASTGGSYGYTF. The CDR3 DNA sequence: TGTGCCAGCAGTGCGTCGACAGGGGGCAGCTATGGCTACACCTTC.

Only one count was recorded for this clonotype. This chain joins TRBV11-2 and TRBJ2-2; TRBD2 matches at 16 bases. CDR1 SGHAT and CDR2 FQNNGV come from the germline V gene. The V gene end was trimmed by 5 bases and the J gene end by 6 bases; junction bases not matched to a gene: 9. The CDR3 sequence is 18 residues long. The CDR3 is CASSAPGLAGGLSGELFF. DNA of the CDR3: TGTGCCAGCAGCGCGCCGGGACTAGCGGGGGGGCTTTCCGGGGAGCTGTTTTTT.

This clonotype was detected once. This chain links TRBV6-1 with TRBJ1-1; 8 positions match TRBD1. Trimming at V came to 6 bases and at J to 5 bases, leaving 5 bases not matched to a gene. The CDR3 sequence is 13 residues long. Germline values: CDR1 MNHNS, CDR2 SASEGT. The CDR3 loop is CASRTTGGTEAFF. The CDR3 DNA reads TGTGCCAGCAGAACTACAGGGGGAACTGAAGCTTTCTTT.

The J gene is TRBJ1-2, the V gene TRBV5-1; 10 nucleotides line up with TRBD1. The V segment lost 3 bases and the J segment 4 bases; nucleotides outside the gene matches: 9. The germline gives CDR1 SGHRS, CDR2 YFSETQ. This CDR3 spans 16 amino acids. CDR3 nucleotides: TGCGCCAGCAGCTCGCGACAGGGGGCCCAGGGCTATGGCTACACCTTC. This sequence encodes CASSSRQGAQGYGYTF.

The V call is TRBV20-1, the J call TRBJ2-5; no firm D call. Looked up from germline, CDR1 is DFQATT and CDR2 is SNEGSKA (reference sequence). Deletions cut 5 bases from V and 4 bases from J, with 8 bases between. The CDR3 is made up of 11 amino acids. This CDR3 reads CSAAQPETQYF. The CDR3 nucleotides read TGCAGTGCTGCCCAGCCAGAGACCCAGTACTTC.

This rearrangement joins TRBV4-1 to TRBJ2-1, with D tentatively TRBD2 (5 bases). Looked up from germline, CDR1 is MGHRA and CDR2 is YSYEKL. The V gene lost 5 bases and the J gene lost 8 bases, with 19 bases spanning the gap. The CDR3 runs 15 residues. The CDR3 here is CASSGRGSGFDEQFF. CDR3 DNA sequence: TGCGCCAGCAGCGGCCGAGGGTCTGGGTTTGATGAGCAGTTCTTC.